This TCR beta chain is drawn from a study of identical twins. Findings and caveats of the study: Potential partial confounding of zero-insertion analyses by invariant MAIT and iNKT cells was noted.

TCRdb itself ran the 5' RACE reads through MiXCR, one entry per CDR3 protein. The sample contains about 920,000 distinct CDR3 sequences, 9% to 15% of which appear only once. The CDR3 is 15 amino acids. Per the germline V gene, CDR1 is KGHDR and CDR2 is SFDVKD. Trimming took 2 bases from V and 2 from J, leaving 12 bases between them. Concerning this clonotype itself: Its antigen is unknown.

These sequences were also reported in another study, on yellow fever vaccine responses in identical twins.

The genes are TRBV24-1 and TRBJ2-7; a possible D gene is TRBD1 (5 bases). The sequence was collected from a woman aged 18-29 years in good health. Sequences were obtained from PBMCs. The CDR3 nucleotides are TGTGCCACCAGTGATTCGAACAGGCAAACCTACGAGCAGTACTTC. Encoded protein: CATSDSNRQTYEQYF.